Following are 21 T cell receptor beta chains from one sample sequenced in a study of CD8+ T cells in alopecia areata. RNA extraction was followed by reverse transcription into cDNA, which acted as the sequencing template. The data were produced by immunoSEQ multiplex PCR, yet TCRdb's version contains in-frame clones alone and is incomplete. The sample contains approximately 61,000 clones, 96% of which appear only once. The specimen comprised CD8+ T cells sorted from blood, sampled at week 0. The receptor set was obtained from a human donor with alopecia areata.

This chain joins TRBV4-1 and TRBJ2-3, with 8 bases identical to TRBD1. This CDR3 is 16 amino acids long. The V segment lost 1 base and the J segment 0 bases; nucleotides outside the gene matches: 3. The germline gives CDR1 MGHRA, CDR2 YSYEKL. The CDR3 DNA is TGCGCCAGCAGCCAAGTTTGGGACAGGAGCACAGATACGCAGTATTTT. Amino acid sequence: CASSQVWDRSTDTQYF.

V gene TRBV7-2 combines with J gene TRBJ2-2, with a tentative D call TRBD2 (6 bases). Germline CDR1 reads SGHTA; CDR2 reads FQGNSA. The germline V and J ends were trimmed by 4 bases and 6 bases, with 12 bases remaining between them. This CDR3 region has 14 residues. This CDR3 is CASSWGGSAGELFF. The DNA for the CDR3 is TGTGCCAGCAGCTGGGGAGGATCGGCCGGGGAGCTGTTTTTT.

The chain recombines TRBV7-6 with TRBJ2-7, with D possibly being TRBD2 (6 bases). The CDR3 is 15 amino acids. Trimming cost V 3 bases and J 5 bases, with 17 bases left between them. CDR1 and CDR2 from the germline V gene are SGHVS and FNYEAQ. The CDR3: CASSLRLGGRNEQYF. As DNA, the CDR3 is TGTGCCAGCAGCTTGCGTCTCGGGGGTCGAAACGAGCAGTACTTC.

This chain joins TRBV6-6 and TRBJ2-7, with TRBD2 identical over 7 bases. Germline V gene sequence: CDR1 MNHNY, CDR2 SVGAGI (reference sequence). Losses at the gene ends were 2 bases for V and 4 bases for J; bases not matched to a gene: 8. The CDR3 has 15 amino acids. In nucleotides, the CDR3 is TGTGCCAGCAGTTACCCGGCTAGCGGAACATACGAGCAGTACTTC. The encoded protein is CASSYPASGTYEQYF.

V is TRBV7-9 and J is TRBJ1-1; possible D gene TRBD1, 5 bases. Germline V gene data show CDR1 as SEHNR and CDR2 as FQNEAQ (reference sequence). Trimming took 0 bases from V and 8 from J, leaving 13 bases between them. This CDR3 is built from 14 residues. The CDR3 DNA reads TGTGCCAGCAGCTTAGCGTCAGGGTCAAACGAAGCTTTCTTT. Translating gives CASSLASGSNEAFF. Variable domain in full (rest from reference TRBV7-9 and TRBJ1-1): DTGVSQNPRHKITKRGQNVTFRCDPISEHNRLYWYRQTLGQGPEFLTYFQNEAQLEKSRLLSDRFSAERPKGSFSTLEIQRTEQGDSAMYLCASSLASGSNEAFFGQGTRLTVV.

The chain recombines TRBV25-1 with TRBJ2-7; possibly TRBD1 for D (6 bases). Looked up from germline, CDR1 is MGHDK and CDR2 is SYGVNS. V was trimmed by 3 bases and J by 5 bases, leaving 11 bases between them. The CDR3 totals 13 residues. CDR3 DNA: TGTGCCAGCAGTGATTGGGACATCCACGAGCAGTACTTC. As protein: CASSDWDIHEQYF.

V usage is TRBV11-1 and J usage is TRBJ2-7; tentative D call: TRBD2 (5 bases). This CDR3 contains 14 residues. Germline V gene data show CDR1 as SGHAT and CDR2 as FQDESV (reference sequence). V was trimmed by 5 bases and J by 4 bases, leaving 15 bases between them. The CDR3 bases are TGTGCCAGCAGCCCTTACGAGGGCAATTACGAGCAGTACTTC. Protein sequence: CASSPYEGNYEQYF.

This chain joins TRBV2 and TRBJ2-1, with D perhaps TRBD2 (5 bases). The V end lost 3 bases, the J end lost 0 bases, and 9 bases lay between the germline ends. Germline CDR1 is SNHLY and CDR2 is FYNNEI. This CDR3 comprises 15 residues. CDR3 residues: CASSDSGSSYNEQFF. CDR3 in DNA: TGTGCCAGCAGTGATTCGGGGAGCTCCTACAATGAGCAGTTCTTC. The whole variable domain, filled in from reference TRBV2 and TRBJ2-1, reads EPEVTQTPSHQVTQMGQEVILRCVPISNHLYFYWYRQILGQKVEFLVSFYNNEISEKSEIFDDQFSVERPDGSNFTLKIRSTKLEDSAMYFCASSDSGSSYNEQFFGPGTRLTVL.

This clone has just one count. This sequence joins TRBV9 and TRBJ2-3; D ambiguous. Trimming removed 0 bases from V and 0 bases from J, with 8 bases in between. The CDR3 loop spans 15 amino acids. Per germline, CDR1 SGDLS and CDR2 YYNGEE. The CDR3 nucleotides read TGTGCCAGCAGCGTAGAGGGCCCTAGCACAGATACGCAGTATTTT. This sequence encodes CASSVEGPSTDTQYF.

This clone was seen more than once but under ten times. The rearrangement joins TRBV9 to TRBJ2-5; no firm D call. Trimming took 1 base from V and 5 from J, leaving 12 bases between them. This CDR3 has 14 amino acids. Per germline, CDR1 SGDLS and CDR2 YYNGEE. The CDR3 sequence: CASSVSSRLETQYF. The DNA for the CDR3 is TGTGCCAGCAGCGTAAGTTCTAGATTGGAGACCCAGTACTTC.

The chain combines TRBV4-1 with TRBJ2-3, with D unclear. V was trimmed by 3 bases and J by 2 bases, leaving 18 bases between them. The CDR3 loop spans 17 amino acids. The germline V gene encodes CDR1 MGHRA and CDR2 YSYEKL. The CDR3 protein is CASSHASVVPDTDTQYF. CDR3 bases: TGCGCCAGCAGCCACGCCTCCGTGGTCCCCGACACAGATACGCAGTATTTT.

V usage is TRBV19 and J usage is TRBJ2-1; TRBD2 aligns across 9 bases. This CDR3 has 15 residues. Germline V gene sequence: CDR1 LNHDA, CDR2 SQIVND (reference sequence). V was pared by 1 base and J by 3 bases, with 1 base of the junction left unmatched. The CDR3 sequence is CASSIGGGDYNEQFF. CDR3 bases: TGTGCCAGTAGTATAGGCGGGGGGGACTACAATGAGCAGTTCTTC.

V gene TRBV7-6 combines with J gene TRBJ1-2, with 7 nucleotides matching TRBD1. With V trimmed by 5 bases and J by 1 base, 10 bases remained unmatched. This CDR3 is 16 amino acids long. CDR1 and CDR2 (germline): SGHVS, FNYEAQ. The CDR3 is CASSGGGTDNNYGYTF. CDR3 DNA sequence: TGTGCCAGCAGCGGGGGGGGGACAGACAATAACTATGGCTACACCTTC.

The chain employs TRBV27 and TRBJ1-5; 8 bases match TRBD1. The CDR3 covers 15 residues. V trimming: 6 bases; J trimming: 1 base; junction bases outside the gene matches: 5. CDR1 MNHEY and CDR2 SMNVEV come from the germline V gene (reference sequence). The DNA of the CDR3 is TGTGCCAGCAGAACAGGGGGTGCCAGCAATCAGCCCCAGCATTTT. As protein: CASRTGGASNQPQHF.

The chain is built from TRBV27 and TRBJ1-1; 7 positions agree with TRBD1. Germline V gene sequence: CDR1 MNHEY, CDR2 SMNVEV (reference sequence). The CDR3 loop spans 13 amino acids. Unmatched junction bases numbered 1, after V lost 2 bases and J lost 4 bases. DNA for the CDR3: TGTGCCAGCAGTTTAAGGGGGCCCACTGAAGCTTTCTTT. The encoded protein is CASSLRGPTEAFF.

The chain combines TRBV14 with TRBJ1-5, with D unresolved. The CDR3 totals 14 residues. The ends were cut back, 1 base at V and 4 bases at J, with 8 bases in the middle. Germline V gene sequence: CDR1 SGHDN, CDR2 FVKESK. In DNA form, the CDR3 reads TGTGCCAGCAGCCAAGTCTGGGGTAATCAGCCCCAGCATTTT. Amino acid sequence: CASSQVWGNQPQHF.

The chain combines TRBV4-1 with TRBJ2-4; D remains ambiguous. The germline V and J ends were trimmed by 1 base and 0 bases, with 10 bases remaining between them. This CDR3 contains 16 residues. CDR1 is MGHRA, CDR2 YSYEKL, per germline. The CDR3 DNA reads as TGCGCCAGCAGCCAAGTTAGCACAGTAGCCAAAAACATTCAGTACTTC. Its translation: CASSQVSTVAKNIQYF.

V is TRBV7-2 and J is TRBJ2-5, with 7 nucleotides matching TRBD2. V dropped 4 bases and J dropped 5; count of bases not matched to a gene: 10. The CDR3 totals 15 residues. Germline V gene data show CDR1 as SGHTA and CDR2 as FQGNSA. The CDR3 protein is CASSYGLGGRETQYF. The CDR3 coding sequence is TGTGCCAGCAGCTACGGACTAGGAGGGCGGGAGACCCAGTACTTC.

CDR3 nucleotides: TGCGCCAGCAGCCAGGCGGTTTGGGTAGAGACCCAGTACTTC. Residues: CASSQAVWVETQYF. This chain connects TRBV4-3 to TRBJ2-5, with D unclear. This CDR3 has 14 amino acids. In germline, CDR1 is LGHNA, CDR2 YSLEER. V was cut by 3 bases and J by 4 bases, with 12 bases left in between.

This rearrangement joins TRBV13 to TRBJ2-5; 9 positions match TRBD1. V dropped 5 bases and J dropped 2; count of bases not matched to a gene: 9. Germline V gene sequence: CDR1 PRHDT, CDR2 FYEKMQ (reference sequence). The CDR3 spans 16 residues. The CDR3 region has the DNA TGTGCCAGCAGCACTAGACTGGGACAGGGACAAGAGACCCAGTACTTC. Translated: CASSTRLGQGQETQYF.

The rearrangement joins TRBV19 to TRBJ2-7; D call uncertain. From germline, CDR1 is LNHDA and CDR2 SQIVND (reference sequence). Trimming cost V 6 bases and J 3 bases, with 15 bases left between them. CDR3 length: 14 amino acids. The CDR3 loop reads CASSPTLADYEQYF. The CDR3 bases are TGTGCCAGTAGCCCCACACTGGCGGACTACGAGCAGTACTTC.